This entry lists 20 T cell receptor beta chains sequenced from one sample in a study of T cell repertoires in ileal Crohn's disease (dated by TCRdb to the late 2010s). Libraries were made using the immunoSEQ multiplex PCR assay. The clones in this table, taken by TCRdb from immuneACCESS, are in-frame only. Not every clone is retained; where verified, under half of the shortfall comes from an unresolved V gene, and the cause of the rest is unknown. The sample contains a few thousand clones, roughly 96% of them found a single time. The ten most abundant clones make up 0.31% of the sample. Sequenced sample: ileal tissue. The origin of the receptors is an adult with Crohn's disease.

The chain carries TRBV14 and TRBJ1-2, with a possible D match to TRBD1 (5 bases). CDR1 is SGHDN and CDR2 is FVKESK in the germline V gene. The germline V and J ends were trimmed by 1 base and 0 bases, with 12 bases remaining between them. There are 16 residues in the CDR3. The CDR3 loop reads CASSQAAGPANYGYTF. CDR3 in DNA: TGTGCCAGCAGCCAAGCGGCAGGGCCCGCTAACTATGGCTACACCTTC. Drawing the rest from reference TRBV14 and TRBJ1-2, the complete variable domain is EAGVTQFPSHSVIEKGQTVTLRCDPISGHDNLYWYRRVMGKEIKFLLHFVKESKQDESGMPNNRFLAERTGGTYSTLKVQPAELEDSGVYFCASSQAAGPANYGYTFGSGTRLTVV.

The CDR3 here is CSAPGRGLQHF. The CDR3 region has the DNA TGCAGTGCTCCCGGCAGGGGGCTCCAGCATTTT. This chain uses TRBV20-1 with TRBJ1-5, with 8 nucleotides matching TRBD1. The trim removed 5 bases at V and 12 bases at J, leaving 6 bases unmatched. The CDR3 has 11 amino acids. Germline assignment: CDR1 DFQATT and CDR2 SNEGSKA (reference sequence).

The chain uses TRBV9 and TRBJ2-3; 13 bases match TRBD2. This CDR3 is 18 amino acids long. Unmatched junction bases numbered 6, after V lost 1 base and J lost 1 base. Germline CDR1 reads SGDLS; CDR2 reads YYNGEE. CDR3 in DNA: TGTGCCAGCAGCGTACCACTAGCGGGGGGGCCGGGCACAGATACGCAGTATTTT. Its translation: CASSVPLAGGPGTDTQYF.

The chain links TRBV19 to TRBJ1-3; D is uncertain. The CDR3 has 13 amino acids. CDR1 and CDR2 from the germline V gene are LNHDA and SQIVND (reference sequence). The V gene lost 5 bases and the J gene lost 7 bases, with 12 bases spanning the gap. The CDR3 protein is CASSSRTVNTIYF. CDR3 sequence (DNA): TGTGCCAGTAGTTCGCGGACTGTGAACACCATATATTTT.

CDR3 loop: CASSPRQGATYEQYF. CDR3 bases: TGTGCCAGCAGTCCCCGACAGGGTGCAACCTACGAGCAGTACTTC. This chain connects TRBV27 to TRBJ2-7; TRBD1 aligns across 7 bases. From germline, CDR1 is MNHEY and CDR2 SMNVEV (reference sequence). The CDR3 has 15 amino acids. V shed 5 bases, J shed 2 bases, and the junction held 9 bases outside the gene matches.

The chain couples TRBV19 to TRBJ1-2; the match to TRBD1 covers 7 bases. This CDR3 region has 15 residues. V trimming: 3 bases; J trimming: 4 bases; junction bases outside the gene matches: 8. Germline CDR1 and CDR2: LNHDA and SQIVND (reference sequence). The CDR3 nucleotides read TGTGCCAGTAGTATTATGACAGGGATGGCCTATGGCTACACCTTC. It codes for CASSIMTGMAYGYTF.

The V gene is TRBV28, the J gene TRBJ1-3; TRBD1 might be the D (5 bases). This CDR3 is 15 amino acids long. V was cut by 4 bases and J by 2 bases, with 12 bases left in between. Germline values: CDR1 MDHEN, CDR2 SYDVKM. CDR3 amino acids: CASSSGGGTGNTIYF. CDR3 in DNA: TGTGCCAGCAGTTCCGGTGGGGGGACTGGAAACACCATATATTTT. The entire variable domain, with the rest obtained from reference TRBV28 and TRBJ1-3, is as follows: DVKVTQSSRYLVKRTGEKVFLECVQDMDHENMFWYRQDPGLGLRLIYFSYDVKMKEKGDIPEGYSVSREKKERFSLILESASTNQTSMYLCASSSGGGTGNTIYFGEGSWLTVV.

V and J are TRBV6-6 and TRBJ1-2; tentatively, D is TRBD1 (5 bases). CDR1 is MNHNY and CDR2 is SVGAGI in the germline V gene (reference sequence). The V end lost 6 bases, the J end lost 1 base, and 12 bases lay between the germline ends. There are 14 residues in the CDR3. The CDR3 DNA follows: TGTGCCAGCAGCCCAACAGGAGTTAACTATGGCTACACCTTC. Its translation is CASSPTGVNYGYTF.

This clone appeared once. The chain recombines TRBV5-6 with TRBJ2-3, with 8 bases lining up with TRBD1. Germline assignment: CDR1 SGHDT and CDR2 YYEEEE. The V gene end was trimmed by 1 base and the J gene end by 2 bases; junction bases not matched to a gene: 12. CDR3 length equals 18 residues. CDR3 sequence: CASSLTSRGQGHTDTQYF. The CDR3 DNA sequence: TGTGCCAGCAGCTTGACGTCTAGAGGACAGGGTCACACAGATACGCAGTATTTT.

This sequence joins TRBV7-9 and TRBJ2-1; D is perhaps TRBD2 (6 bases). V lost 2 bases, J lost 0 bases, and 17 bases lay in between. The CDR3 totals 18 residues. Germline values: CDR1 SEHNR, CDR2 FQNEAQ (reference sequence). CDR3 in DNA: TGTGCCAGCAGCTTACCCTCGGGCGGGGTCAGCTCCTACAATGAGCAGTTCTTC. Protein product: CASSLPSGGVSSYNEQFF.

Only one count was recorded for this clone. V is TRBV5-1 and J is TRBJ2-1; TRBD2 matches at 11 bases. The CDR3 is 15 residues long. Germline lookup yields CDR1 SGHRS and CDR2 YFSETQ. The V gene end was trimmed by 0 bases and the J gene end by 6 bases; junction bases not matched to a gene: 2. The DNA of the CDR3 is TGCGCCAGCAGCTTGGTAGCGGGGGGGATCAATGAGCAGTTCTTC. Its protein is CASSLVAGGINEQFF.

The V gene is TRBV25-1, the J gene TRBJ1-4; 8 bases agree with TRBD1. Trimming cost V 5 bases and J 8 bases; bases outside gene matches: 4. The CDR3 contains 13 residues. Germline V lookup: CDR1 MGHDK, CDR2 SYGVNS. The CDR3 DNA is TGTGCCAGCAGTTTGACAGGGGTCGAAAAACTGTTTTTT. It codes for CASSLTGVEKLFF.

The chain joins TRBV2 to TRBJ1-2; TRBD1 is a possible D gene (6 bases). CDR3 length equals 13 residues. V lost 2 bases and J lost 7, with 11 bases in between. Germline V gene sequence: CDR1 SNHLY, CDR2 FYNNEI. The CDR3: CASSEQAGAGYTF. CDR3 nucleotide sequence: TGTGCCAGCAGTGAACAAGCAGGGGCTGGCTACACCTTC.

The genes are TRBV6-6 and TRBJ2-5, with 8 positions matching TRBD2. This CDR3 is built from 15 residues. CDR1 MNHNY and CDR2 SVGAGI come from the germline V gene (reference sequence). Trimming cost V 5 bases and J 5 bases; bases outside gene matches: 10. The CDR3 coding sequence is TGTGCCAGCAGTCAGCGGGGGCCGAGAGGGGAGACCCAGTACTTC. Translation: CASSQRGPRGETQYF.

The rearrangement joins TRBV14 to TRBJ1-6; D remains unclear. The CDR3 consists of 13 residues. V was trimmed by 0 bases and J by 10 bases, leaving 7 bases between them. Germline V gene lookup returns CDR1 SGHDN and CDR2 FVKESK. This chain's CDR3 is CASSQDLRSPLHF. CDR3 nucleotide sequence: TGTGCCAGCAGCCAAGATCTCCGGTCACCCCTCCACTTT. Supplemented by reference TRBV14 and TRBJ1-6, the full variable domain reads EAGVTQFPSHSVIEKGQTVTLRCDPISGHDNLYWYRRVMGKEIKFLLHFVKESKQDESGMPNNRFLAERTGGTYSTLKVQPAELEDSGVYFCASSQDLRSPLHFGNGTRLTVT.

For the CDR3, the DNA is TGTGCCAGCAGCTCCGCCCAGACAGGATTAACTGAAGCTTTCTTT. It encodes CASSSAQTGLTEAFF. The chain combines TRBV5-5 with TRBJ1-1, with D possibly being TRBD1 (6 bases). With 3 bases removed from V and 5 bases from J, the gap between germline ends came to 17 bases. The CDR3 has 15 amino acids. The V gene's germline CDR1 is SGHKS and CDR2 YYEKEE (reference sequence). Variable domain in full (rest from reference TRBV5-5 and TRBJ1-1): DAGVTQSPTHLIKTRGQQVTLRCSPISGHKSVSWYQQVLGQGPQFIFQYYEKEERGRGNFPDRFSARQFPNYSSELNVNALLLGDSALYLCASSSAQTGLTEAFFGQGTRLTVV.

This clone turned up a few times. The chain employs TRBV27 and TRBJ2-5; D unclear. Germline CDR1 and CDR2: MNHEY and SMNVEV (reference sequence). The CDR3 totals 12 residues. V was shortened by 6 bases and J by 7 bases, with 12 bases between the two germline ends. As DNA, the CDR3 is TGTGCCAGCAGCGCCCCCAGTGGGACCCAGTACTTC. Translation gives CASSAPSGTQYF.

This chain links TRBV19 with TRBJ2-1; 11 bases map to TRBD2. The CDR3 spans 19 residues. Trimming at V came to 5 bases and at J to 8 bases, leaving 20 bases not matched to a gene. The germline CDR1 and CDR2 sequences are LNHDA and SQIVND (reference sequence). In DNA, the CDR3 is TGTGCCAGTAGTTCCAGTGGGCCTAGCGGGGGGTCTGGGGTAGATGAGCAGTTCTTC. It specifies CASSSSGPSGGSGVDEQFF.

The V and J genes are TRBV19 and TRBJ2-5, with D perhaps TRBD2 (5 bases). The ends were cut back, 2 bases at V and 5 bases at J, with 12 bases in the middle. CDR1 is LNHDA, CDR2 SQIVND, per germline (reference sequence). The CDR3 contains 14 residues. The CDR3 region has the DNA TGTGCCAGTAGTATATCCGGGGTGTCGGAGACCCAGTACTTC. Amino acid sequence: CASSISGVSETQYF.

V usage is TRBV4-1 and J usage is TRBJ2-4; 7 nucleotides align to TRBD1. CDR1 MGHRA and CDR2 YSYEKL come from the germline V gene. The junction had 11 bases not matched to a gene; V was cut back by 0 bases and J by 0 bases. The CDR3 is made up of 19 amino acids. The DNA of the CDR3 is TGCGCCAGCAGCCAAGACCCCGGGAAACAGGGGCTAGCCAAAAACATTCAGTACTTC. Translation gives CASSQDPGKQGLAKNIQYF.